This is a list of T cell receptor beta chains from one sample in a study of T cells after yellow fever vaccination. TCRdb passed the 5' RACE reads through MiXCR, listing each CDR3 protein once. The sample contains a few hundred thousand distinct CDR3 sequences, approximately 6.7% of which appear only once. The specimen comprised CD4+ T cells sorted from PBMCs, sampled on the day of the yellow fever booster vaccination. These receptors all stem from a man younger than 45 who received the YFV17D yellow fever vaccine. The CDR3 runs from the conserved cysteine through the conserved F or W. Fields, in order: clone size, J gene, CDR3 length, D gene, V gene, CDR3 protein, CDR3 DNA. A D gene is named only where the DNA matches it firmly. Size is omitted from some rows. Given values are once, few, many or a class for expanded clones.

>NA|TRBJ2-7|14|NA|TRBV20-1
CSARVEQYPYEQYF
TGCAGTGCTCGCGTCGAACAATATCCCTACGAGCAGTACTTC
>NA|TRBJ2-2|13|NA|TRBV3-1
CASPSTGTGELFF
TGTGCCAGCCCATCCACAGGCACCGGGGAGCTGTTTTTT
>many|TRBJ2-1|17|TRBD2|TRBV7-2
CASSLASSGSSYNEQFF
TGTGCCAGCAGCTTAGCGTCTAGCGGGAGCTCCTACAATGAGCAGTTCTTC
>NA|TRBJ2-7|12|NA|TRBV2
CASRSESYEQYF
TGTGCCAGCAGATCGGAATCCTACGAGCAGTACTTC
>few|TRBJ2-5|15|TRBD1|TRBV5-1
CASSLTGQGGETQYF
TGCGCCAGCAGCTTGACGGGACAGGGTGGAGAGACCCAGTACTTC
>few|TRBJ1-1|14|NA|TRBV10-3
CAISDRVTNTEAFF
TGTGCCATCAGTGATAGGGTTACTAACACTGAAGCTTTCTTT
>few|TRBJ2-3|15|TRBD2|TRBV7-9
CASSLTLAGAGTQYF
TGTGCCAGCAGCTTAACGCTAGCGGGAGCGGGTACGCAGTATTTT
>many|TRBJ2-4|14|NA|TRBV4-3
CASSQVGGSNIQYF
TGCGCCAGCAGCCAAGTTGGGGGATCGAACATTCAGTACTTC
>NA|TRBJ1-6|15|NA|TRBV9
CASSVEGLGNSPLHF
TGTGCCAGCAGCGTAGAGGGGTTGGGTAATTCACCCCTCCACTTT
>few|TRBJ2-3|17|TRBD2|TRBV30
CAWSVLSSGSMTDTQYF
TGTGCCTGGAGTGTACTGTCTAGCGGGAGTATGACAGATACGCAGTATTTT
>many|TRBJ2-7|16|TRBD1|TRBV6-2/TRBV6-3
CASSYHGTGLTYEQYF
TGTGCCAGCAGTTACCACGGGACAGGGTTGACCTACGAGCAGTACTTC
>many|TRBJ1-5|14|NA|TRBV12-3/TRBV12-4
CASSASTRNQPQHF
TGTGCCAGCAGCGCGTCGACCCGCAATCAGCCCCAGCATTTT
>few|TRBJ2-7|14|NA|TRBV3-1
CASSRGDGTYEQYF
TGTGCCAGCAGCCGAGGAGACGGTACCTACGAGCAGTACTTC
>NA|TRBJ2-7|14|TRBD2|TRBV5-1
CASSLASGAYEQYF
TGCGCCAGCAGCTTGGCCAGCGGGGCCTACGAGCAGTACTTC
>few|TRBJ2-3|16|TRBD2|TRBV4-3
CASSQDKLAGVDTQYF
TGCGCCAGCAGCCAAGATAAACTAGCGGGAGTAGATACGCAGTATTTT
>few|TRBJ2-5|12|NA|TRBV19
CASNQGRETQYF
TGTGCCAGTAACCAGGGGAGGGAGACCCAGTACTTC
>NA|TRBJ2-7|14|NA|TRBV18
CASSQSRGSYEQYF
TGTGCCAGCTCACAATCGCGGGGCTCCTACGAGCAGTACTTC
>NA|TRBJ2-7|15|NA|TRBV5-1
CASSPSRRSSYEQYF
TGCGCCAGCAGCCCCTCTCGCAGGAGCTCCTACGAGCAGTACTTC
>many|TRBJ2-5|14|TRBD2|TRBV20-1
CSASGSGRYETQYF
TGCAGTGCCTCGGGTAGCGGGCGATATGAGACCCAGTACTTC
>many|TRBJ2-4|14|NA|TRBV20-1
CSASLSDHKNIQYF
TGCAGTGCTAGTCTTTCGGACCACAAAAACATTCAGTACTTC
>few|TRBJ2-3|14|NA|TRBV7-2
CASSLVGSADTQYF
TGTGCCAGCAGCTTGGTCGGGAGTGCAGATACGCAGTATTTT
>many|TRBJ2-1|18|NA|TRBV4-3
CASSQKSTARGDYNEQFF
TGCGCCAGCAGCCAAAAATCTACCGCCCGAGGGGACTACAATGAGCAGTTCTTC
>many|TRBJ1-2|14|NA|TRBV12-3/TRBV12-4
CASSRGQQIYGYTF
TGTGCCAGCAGCCGAGGACAGCAGATCTATGGCTACACCTTC
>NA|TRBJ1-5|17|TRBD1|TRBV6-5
CARQREGAPPFNQPQHF
TGTGCCCGTCAAAGGGAGGGGGCGCCCCCCTTCAATCAGCCCCAGCATTTT
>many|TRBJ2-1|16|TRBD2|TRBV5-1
CASNPGGTSGSNEQFF
TGCGCCAGCAATCCGGGCGGGACTAGCGGGAGTAATGAGCAGTTCTTC
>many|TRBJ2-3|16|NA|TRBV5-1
CASSVGWDPERTTQYF
TGCGCCAGCAGCGTGGGTTGGGACCCGGAACGCACTACGCAGTATTTT
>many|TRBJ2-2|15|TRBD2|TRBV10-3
CAISEAGGYTGELFF
TGTGCCATCAGTGAAGCGGGAGGGTACACCGGGGAGCTGTTTTTT
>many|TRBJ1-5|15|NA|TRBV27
CASSLTASSNQPQHF
TGTGCCAGCAGTCTGACAGCTTCTAGCAATCAGCCCCAGCATTTT
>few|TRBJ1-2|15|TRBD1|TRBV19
CASSTTGGFSYGYTF
TGTGCCAGTAGTACGACAGGGGGCTTCAGCTATGGCTACACCTTC
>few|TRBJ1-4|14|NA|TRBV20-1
CSARQGSTNEKLFF
TGCAGTGCTCGGCAGGGGTCAACTAATGAAAAACTGTTTTTT
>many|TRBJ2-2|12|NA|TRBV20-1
CSASSGAGELFF
TGCAGTGCTAGTTCGGGGGCCGGGGAGCTGTTTTTT
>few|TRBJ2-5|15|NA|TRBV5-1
CASSLVPNLEETQYF
TGCGCCAGCAGCTTGGTGCCCAACCTGGAAGAGACCCAGTACTTC
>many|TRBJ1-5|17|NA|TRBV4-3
CASSQDPQAGSNQPQHF
TGCGCCAGCAGCCAAGACCCCCAGGCAGGTAGCAATCAGCCCCAGCATTTT
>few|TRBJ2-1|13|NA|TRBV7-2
CASSSSPGNEQFF
TGTGCCAGCAGCTCGTCGCCGGGAAATGAGCAGTTCTTC
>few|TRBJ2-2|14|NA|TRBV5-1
CASSFVENTGELFF
TGCGCCAGCAGCTTTGTCGAGAACACCGGGGAGCTGTTTTTT
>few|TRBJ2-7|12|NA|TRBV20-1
CSAKPSAHEQYF
TGCAGTGCTAAACCTAGCGCCCACGAGCAGTACTTC
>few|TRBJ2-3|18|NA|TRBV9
CASSVGDFGETVTDTQYF
TGTGCCAGCAGCGTAGGAGATTTCGGGGAGACTGTCACAGATACGCAGTATTTT
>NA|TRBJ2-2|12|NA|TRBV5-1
CASSYKGEELFF
TGCGCCAGCAGCTACAAAGGGGAGGAGCTGTTTTTT
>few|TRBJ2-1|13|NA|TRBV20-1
CSAPQDHYNEQFF
TGCAGTGCCCCTCAAGACCATTACAATGAGCAGTTCTTC
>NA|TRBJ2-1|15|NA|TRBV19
CASSPTLGGYNEQFF
TGTGCCAGTAGCCCTACCTTGGGGGGTTACAATGAGCAGTTCTTC
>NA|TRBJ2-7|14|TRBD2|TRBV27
CASSLGREIYEQYF
TGTGCCAGCAGTTTAGGGCGGGAGATTTACGAGCAGTACTTC
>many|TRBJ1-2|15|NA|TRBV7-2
CASTPFGPPGDGYTF
TGTGCCAGCACCCCCTTCGGGCCGCCCGGCGATGGCTACACCTTC
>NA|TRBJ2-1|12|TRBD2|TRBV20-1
CSATSGSDEQFF
TGCAGTGCCACTAGCGGGAGTGATGAGCAGTTCTTC